Each of the 6 T cell receptor beta chains below was sequenced from the same sample in a study of STAT5B mutations in CD4+ large granular lymphocyte leukemia. Using immunoSEQ multiplex PCR, the repertoire was profiled, and TCRdb retains in-frame clones only, with some absent. The sample comprises fewer than 45,000 clones, 70% to 85% of which are singletons, and under 0.4% rests with the top ten. The sequenced sample was CD4+ T cells from blood buffy coats. The receptors come from a human donor in good health.

This sequence joins TRBV7-8 and TRBJ2-5; 7 bases fit TRBD2. Losses at the gene ends were 5 bases for V and 0 bases for J; bases not matched to a gene: 3. Germline CDR1 and CDR2: SGHVS and FQNEAQ. The CDR3 spans 14 residues. In DNA, the CDR3 is TGTGCCAGCAGCGTTGGGACTAACCAAGAGACCCAGTACTTC. It yields the protein CASSVGTNQETQYF. The entire variable domain, with the rest obtained from reference TRBV7-8 and TRBJ2-5, is as follows: GAGVSQSPRYKVAKRGQDVALRCDPISGHVSLFWYQQALGQGPEFLTYFQNEAQLDKSGLPSDRFFAERPEGSVSTLKIQRTQQEDSAVYLCASSVGTNQETQYFGPGTRLLVL.

This chain joins TRBV7-9 and TRBJ2-3; a weak D match, TRBD2 (6 bases). This CDR3 spans 14 amino acids. Germline lookup yields CDR1 SEHNR and CDR2 FQNEAQ (reference sequence). V shed 4 bases and J shed 4 bases, with 12 bases lying between them. The chain's CDR3 is CASSSYGEADTQYF. In DNA, the CDR3 is TGTGCCAGCAGCTCATATGGGGAGGCAGATACGCAGTATTTT.

The chain employs TRBV10-2 and TRBJ2-5, with TRBD2 matching over 9 bases. The CDR3 has 17 residues. With V trimmed by 3 bases and J by 1 base, 9 bases remained unmatched. The V gene's germline CDR1 is WSHSY and CDR2 SAAADI. The CDR3 coding sequence is TGCGCCAGCAGTGATGGGGTAGCGGGAGAGGTCCAAGAGACCCAGTACTTC. Protein: CASSDGVAGEVQETQYF.

The DNA of the CDR3 is TGTGCCAGCAGTTACTCTACCCCCTTGGGGACTGAAGCTTTCTTT. It codes for CASSYSTPLGTEAFF. The chain uses TRBV6-5 and TRBJ1-1; D gene ambiguous. This CDR3 spans 15 amino acids. The V end was cut by 0 bases, the J end by 5 bases, with 13 bases between. Germline lookup yields CDR1 MNHEY and CDR2 SVGAGI.

The genes are TRBV30 and TRBJ2-3; TRBD1 might be the D (6 bases). The germline V gene has CDR1 GTSNPN and CDR2 SVGIG (reference sequence). Trimming removed 4 bases from V and 2 bases from J, with 10 bases in between. The CDR3 has 13 amino acids. CDR3 DNA sequence: TGTGCCTGGACACAGGGACACACAGATACGCAGTATTTT. This gives the protein CAWTQGHTDTQYF. Looking up the rest from reference TRBV30 and TRBJ2-3 gives the full variable domain: SQTIHQWPATLVQPVGSPLSLECTVEGTSNPNLYWYRQAAGRGLQLLFYSVGIGQISSEVPQNLSASRPQDRQFILSSKKLLLSDSGFYLCAWTQGHTDTQYFGPGTRLTVL.

The chain joins TRBV19 to TRBJ2-2, with D perhaps given as TRBD1 or TRBD2 (7 bases each). Trimming cost V 3 bases and J 4 bases, with 12 bases left between them. The CDR3 runs 15 residues. The germline V gene encodes CDR1 LNHDA and CDR2 SQIVND (reference sequence). The CDR3 is CASSIGRGGTGELFF. CDR3 DNA: TGTGCCAGTAGTATCGGCAGGGGGGGCACCGGGGAGCTGTTTTTT.